Each of the 20 T cell receptor beta chains below was sequenced from the same sample in a study of blood T cell repertoires in COVID-19 (TCRdb year 2020). The library was produced with the immunoSEQ multiplex PCR assay. Entries here come from immuneACCESS through TCRdb and include only in-frame sequences with V and J called. Some clones fail to appear in such tables; in the studies checked, an unresolved V gene covers under half of the shortfall, and the cause of the remainder is unknown. A total of around 190,000 clones appear in this sample, about nine tenths of them only once. 9% to 10% of the sample belongs to the ten largest clones. Specimen: PBMCs or T cells enriched from blood (not recorded which). The receptor source for this set is a woman aged 18-30 years who had recovered from COVID-19.

V is TRBV10-3 and J is TRBJ2-7; D perhaps matches TRBD2 (7 bases). The length of the CDR3 is 13 residues. Germline V gene sequence: CDR1 ENHRY, CDR2 SYGVKD. Trimming removed 7 bases at V and 3 bases at J, with 13 bases between. CDR3 bases: TGTGCCATCATGGGGGGGGCCGACTACGAGCAGTACTTC. It codes for CAIMGGADYEQYF.

This clone was detected once. This rearrangement joins TRBV19 to TRBJ2-3; D remains unclear. The ends were cut back, 6 bases at V and 2 bases at J, with 6 bases in the middle. The CDR3 is made up of 12 amino acids. Looked up from germline, CDR1 is LNHDA and CDR2 is SQIVND (reference sequence). The CDR3 is CASRQNTDTQYF. Written as DNA, the CDR3 is TGTGCCAGTAGACAGAACACAGATACGCAGTATTTT.

The chain combines TRBV30 with TRBJ2-1; 8 bases map to TRBD2. Germline CDR1 reads GTSNPN; CDR2 reads SVGIG (reference sequence). This CDR3 contains 12 residues. Germline trimming cut 5 bases from V and 7 bases from J; bases unmatched to any gene: 4. The CDR3 sequence: CAWDSGGNEQFF. As DNA, the CDR3 is TGTGCCTGGGACTCGGGAGGGAATGAGCAGTTCTTC.

The chain employs TRBV29-1 and TRBJ1-1; D is unresolved. The CDR3 is 13 amino acids. V lost 7 bases and J lost 7, with 19 bases in between. Germline CDR1 SQVTM, CDR2 ANQGSEA. The CDR3 reads CSAESGTDYEAFF. CDR3 in DNA: TGCAGCGCAGAAAGCGGAACCGACTATGAAGCTTTCTTT.

In this sample, this clone turned up once. CDR3 sequence (DNA): TGTGCCAGCAGTCAGACTAGCCGCGAGACCCAGTACTTC. It encodes CASSQTSRETQYF. The chain has TRBV2 and TRBJ2-5; the match to TRBD2 covers 7 bases. This CDR3 contains 13 residues. Per germline, CDR1 SNHLY and CDR2 FYNNEI. V trimming: 5 bases; J trimming: 5 bases; junction bases outside the gene matches: 5.

On this clone itself: The germline gene is not matched at one end of the junction; a read error may be the cause. The gene calls are TRBV5-4 and TRBJ1-2; D possibly corresponds to TRBD1 (6 bases). This CDR3 has 11 amino acids. From germline, CDR1 is SGHNT and CDR2 YYREEE (reference sequence). The CDR3 spells CASSQGPLTRF. The CDR3, as DNA: TGTGCCAGCAGCCAGGGGCCCCTAACGCGCTTC.

This clone was counted a few times. CDR3 region: CASSGTRGYEQYF. The CDR3 coding sequence is TGTGCCAGTAGTGGAACCAGGGGCTACGAGCAGTACTTC. This chain uses TRBV19 with TRBJ2-7; weak D call: TRBD1 (6 bases). CDR3 length equals 13 residues. Germline CDR1 and CDR2: LNHDA and SQIVND (reference sequence). Trimming shortened V by 5 bases and J by 3 bases, and 11 bases separated the two germline ends.

This clone came up once. This sequence joins TRBV5-1 and TRBJ1-1, with D maybe TRBD1 (5 bases). This CDR3 spans 14 amino acids. From germline, CDR1 is SGHRS and CDR2 YFSETQ. The V gene lost 4 bases and the J gene lost 2 bases, with 12 bases spanning the gap. CDR3 bases: TGCGCCAGCAGCATAGGGGCTCTCAACACTGAAGCTTTCTTT. This encodes CASSIGALNTEAFF. The variable domain in full, completed from reference TRBV5-1 and TRBJ1-1, reads KAGVTQTPRYLIKTRGQQVTLSCSPISGHRSVSWYQQTPGQGLQFLFEYFSETQRNKGNFPGRFSGRQFSNSRSEMNVSTLELGDSALYLCASSIGALNTEAFFGQGTRLTVV.

J is TRBJ2-2 and V is TRBV5-6; TRBD2 matches at 7 bases. This CDR3 region has 14 residues. After removal of 1 base from V and 6 bases from J, the junction contained 3 bases not matched to a gene. Germline-derived CDR1 and CDR2 are SGHDT and YYEEEE. The CDR3 DNA reads TGTGCCAGCAGCTTGAGAGGGAGGGCCGGGGAGCTGTTTTTT. This gives the protein CASSLRGRAGELFF.

This chain uses TRBV7-9 with TRBJ1-5; D is possibly TRBD1 (5 bases). The germline V gene encodes CDR1 SEHNR and CDR2 FQNEAQ (reference sequence). The V and J ends lost 1 base and 2 bases respectively, with 15 bases between them. CDR3 size: 17 residues. Here the CDR3 reads CASSLVSGGWGNQPQHF. CDR3 sequence (DNA): TGTGCCAGCAGCTTAGTCTCGGGGGGTTGGGGCAATCAGCCCCAGCATTTT.

This chain links TRBV6-4 with TRBJ1-3; D is unresolved. The length of the CDR3 is 15 residues. Between the trimmed V and J ends, which lost 5 bases and 2 bases, there was a span of 13 bases. Per the germline V gene, CDR1 is MRHNA and CDR2 is SNTAGT. This CDR3 is CASSQSREAGNTIYF. In DNA, the CDR3 is TGTGCCAGCAGTCAGTCCCGGGAGGCTGGAAACACCATATATTTT.

J is TRBJ2-7 and V is TRBV5-1, with 12 bases fitting TRBD1. Germline assignment: CDR1 SGHRS and CDR2 YFSETQ. V lost 4 bases to trimming and J lost 4 bases; unmatched junction nucleotides: 6. The CDR3 totals 15 residues. In DNA, the CDR3 is TGCGCCAGCAGCCCGAGGGGACAGGGGGCGTACGAGCAGTACTTC. Protein sequence: CASSPRGQGAYEQYF.

This chain joins TRBV19 and TRBJ2-7, with 8 nucleotides matching TRBD1. V gave up 1 base and J gave up 2 bases; unmatched junction bases: 19. This CDR3 comprises 20 residues. Germline CDR1 LNHDA, CDR2 SQIVND (reference sequence). CDR3 DNA: TGTGCCAGTAGTATAGGTTTCCGGGGGACAGGCAATTTCCTCACCTACGAGCAGTACTTC. Translation: CASSIGFRGTGNFLTYEQYF.

The chain couples TRBV27 to TRBJ2-7, with 8 positions matching TRBD1. Looked up from germline, CDR1 is MNHEY and CDR2 is SMNVEV (reference sequence). The V gene end was trimmed by 2 bases and the J gene end by 7 bases; junction bases not matched to a gene: 4. This CDR3 comprises 13 residues. Here the CDR3 DNA reads TGTGCCAGCAGTTTAGACAGGGGACGGGAGCAGTACTTC. Residues: CASSLDRGREQYF.

The CDR3 region has the DNA TGCGCAAGCGCCCTCGGGCGGGTCCTTAATTCACCCCTCCACTTT. Translation gives CASALGRVLNSPLHF. The chain links TRBV10-2 to TRBJ1-6; D remains ambiguous. In germline, CDR1 is WSHSY, CDR2 SAAADI. The CDR3 extends over 15 amino acids.

The V call is TRBV18, the J call TRBJ2-2; 7 bases align to TRBD1. V lost 11 bases, J lost 5 bases, and 17 bases stayed unmatched. The CDR3 sequence is 16 residues long. CDR1 and CDR2 from the germline V gene are KGHSH and LQKENI. The CDR3 is CAGRRTSDRTTGELFF. DNA of the CDR3: TGTGCCGGCAGGAGGACCTCGGACAGGACAACCGGGGAGCTGTTTTTT.

This chain joins TRBV7-2 and TRBJ1-2, with 8 positions matching TRBD1. Germline assignment: CDR1 SGHTA and CDR2 FQGNSA. V dropped 3 bases and J dropped 6; count of bases not matched to a gene: 3. CDR3 length equals 13 residues. The CDR3 DNA reads TGTGCCAGCAGCTTGACAGGGGAAGATGGCTACACCTTC. This codes for CASSLTGEDGYTF.

This clone was counted a few times. The chain links TRBV3-1 (or the pseudogene TRBV3-2) to TRBJ2-4, with TRBD2 matching 9 bases. Per the germline V gene, CDR1 is LGHDT and CDR2 is YNNKEL (reference sequence). V lost 3 bases and J lost 3; bases outside the gene matches: 3. The CDR3 length is 15 residues. CDR3 loop: CASSQLAGNKNIQYF. The DNA for the CDR3 is TGTGCCAGCAGCCAGCTAGCGGGAAACAAAAACATTCAGTACTTC.

This chain uses TRBV25-1 with TRBJ1-2; D perhaps matches TRBD1 (6 bases). CDR3 length: 15 residues. V was clipped by 7 bases and J by 6 bases, with 21 bases between them. Germline CDR1 and CDR2: MGHDK and SYGVNS. The CDR3 coding sequence is TGTGCCAGCACATCAGGGGCCCGGGCCCCTGATGGCTACACCTTC. Translated: CASTSGARAPDGYTF.

The sample holds one count of this clone. The chain recombines TRBV6-4 with TRBJ1-1, with D tentatively TRBD1 (6 bases). The CDR3 length is 15 residues. The germline V and J ends were trimmed by 6 bases and 5 bases, with 19 bases remaining between them. Germline V gene data show CDR1 as MRHNA and CDR2 as SNTAGT. The CDR3 protein is CASSSTGGFRTEAFF. The CDR3 nucleotides are TGTGCCAGCAGCTCAACGGGGGGCTTCAGGACTGAAGCTTTCTTT.